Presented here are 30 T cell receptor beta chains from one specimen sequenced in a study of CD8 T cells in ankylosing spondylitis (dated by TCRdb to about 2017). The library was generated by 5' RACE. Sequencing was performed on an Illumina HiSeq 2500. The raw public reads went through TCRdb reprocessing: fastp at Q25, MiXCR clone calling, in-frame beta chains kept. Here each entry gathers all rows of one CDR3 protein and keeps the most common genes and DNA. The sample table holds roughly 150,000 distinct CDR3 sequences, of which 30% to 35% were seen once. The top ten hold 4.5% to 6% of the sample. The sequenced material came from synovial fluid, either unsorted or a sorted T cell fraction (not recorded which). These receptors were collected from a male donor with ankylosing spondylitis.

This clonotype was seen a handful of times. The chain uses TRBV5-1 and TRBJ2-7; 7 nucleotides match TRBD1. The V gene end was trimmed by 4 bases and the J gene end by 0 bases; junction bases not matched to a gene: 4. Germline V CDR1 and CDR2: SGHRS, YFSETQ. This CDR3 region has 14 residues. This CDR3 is CASSGQVTSYEQYF. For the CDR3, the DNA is TGCGCCAGCAGCGGACAGGTGACCTCCTACGAGCAGTACTTC.

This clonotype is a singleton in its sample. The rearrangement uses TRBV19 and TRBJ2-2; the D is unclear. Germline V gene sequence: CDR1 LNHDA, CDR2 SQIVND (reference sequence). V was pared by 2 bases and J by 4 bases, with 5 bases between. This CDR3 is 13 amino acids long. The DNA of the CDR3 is TGTGCCAGTAGTATATGGGGCACCGGGGAGCTGTTTTTT. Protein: CASSIWGTGELFF.

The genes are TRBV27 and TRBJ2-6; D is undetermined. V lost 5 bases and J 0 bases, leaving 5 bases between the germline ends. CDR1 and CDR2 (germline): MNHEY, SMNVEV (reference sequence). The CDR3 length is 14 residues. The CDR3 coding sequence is TGTGCCAGCAGTCCCCTCTCTGGGGCCAACGTCCTGACTTTC. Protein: CASSPLSGANVLTF. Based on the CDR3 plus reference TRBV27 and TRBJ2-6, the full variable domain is EAQVTQNPRYLITVTGKKLTVTCSQNMNHEYMSWYRQDPGLGLRQIYYSMNVEVTDKGDVPEGYKVSRKEKRNFPLILESPSPNQTSLYFCASSPLSGANVLTFGAGSRLTVL.

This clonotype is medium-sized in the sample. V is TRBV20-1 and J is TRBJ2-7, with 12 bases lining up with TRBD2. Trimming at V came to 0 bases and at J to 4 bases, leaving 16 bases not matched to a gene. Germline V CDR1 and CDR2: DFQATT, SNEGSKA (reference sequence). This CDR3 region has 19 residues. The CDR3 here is CSARDLTSGRGFSSYEQYF. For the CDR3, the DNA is TGCAGTGCTAGAGATCTGACTAGCGGGAGAGGATTTTCGTCATACGAGCAGTACTTC.

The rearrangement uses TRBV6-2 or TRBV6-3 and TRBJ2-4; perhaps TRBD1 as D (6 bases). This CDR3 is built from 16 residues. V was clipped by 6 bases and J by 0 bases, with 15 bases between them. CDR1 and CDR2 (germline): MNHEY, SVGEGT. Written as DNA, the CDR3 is TGTGCCAGCAGGCGGCCGGACAGTCTAGCCAAAAACATTCAGTACTTC. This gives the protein CASRRPDSLAKNIQYF.

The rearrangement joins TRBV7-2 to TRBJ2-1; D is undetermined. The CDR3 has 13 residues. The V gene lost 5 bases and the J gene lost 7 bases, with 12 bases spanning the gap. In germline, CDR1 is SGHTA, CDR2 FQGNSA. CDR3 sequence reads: CASSPYRLNEQFF. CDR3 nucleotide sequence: TGTGCCAGCAGCCCCTATCGGTTGAATGAGCAGTTCTTC.

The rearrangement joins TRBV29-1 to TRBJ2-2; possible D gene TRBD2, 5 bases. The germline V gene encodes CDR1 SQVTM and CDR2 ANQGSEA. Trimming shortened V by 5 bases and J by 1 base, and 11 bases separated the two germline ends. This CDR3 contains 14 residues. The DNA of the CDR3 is TGCAGCGTTAGCCCGGGATTGAACACCGGGGAGCTGTTTTTT. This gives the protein CSVSPGLNTGELFF.

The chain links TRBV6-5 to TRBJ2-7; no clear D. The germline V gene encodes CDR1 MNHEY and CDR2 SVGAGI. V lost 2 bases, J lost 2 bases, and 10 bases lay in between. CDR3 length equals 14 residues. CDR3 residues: CASSYPDGAYEQYF. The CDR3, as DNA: TGTGCCAGCAGTTACCCGGACGGAGCCTACGAGCAGTACTTC.

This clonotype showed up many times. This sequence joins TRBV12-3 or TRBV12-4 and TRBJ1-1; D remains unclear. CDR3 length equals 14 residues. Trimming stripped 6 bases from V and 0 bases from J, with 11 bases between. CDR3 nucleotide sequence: TGTGCCAGCAGGCCGCAGAGCATGAACACTGAAGCTTTCTTT. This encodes CASRPQSMNTEAFF.

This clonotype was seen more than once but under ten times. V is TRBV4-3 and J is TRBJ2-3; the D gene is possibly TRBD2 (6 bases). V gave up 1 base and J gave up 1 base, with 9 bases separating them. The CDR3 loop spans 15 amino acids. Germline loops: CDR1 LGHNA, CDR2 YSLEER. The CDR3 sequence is CASSQGRGGTDTQYF. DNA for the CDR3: TGCGCCAGCAGCCAAGGGAGGGGCGGCACAGATACGCAGTATTTT.

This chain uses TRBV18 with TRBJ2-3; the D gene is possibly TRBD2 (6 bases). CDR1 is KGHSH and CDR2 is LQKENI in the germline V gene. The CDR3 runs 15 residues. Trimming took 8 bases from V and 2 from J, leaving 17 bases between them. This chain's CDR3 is CASVSRRGTTDTQYF. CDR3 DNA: TGTGCCAGCGTAAGCCGGCGGGGAACCACAGATACGCAGTATTTT.

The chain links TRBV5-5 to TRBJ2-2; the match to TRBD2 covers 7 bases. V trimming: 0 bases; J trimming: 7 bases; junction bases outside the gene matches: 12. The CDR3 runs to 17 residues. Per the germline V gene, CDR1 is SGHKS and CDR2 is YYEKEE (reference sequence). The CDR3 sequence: CASSLAPSGLPGGELFF. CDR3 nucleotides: TGTGCCAGCAGCTTGGCTCCTAGCGGTCTACCAGGCGGGGAGCTGTTTTTT.

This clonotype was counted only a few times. CDR3 DNA: TGCGCCAGCAGCCATAGCGGGAGTCGTACCGGGGAGCTGTTTTTT. Protein sequence: CASSHSGSRTGELFF. The chain employs TRBV4-3 and TRBJ2-2, with 9 bases identical to TRBD2. V trimming: 3 bases; J trimming: 5 bases; junction bases outside the gene matches: 4. The CDR3 runs to 15 residues. CDR1 LGHNA and CDR2 YSLEER come from the germline V gene.

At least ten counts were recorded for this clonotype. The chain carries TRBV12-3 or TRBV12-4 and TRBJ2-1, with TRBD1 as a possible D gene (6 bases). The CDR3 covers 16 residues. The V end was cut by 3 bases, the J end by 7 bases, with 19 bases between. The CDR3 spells CASSLGALAVLNEQFF. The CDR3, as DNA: TGTGCCAGCAGTTTGGGGGCGCTAGCCGTCTTAAATGAGCAGTTCTTC.

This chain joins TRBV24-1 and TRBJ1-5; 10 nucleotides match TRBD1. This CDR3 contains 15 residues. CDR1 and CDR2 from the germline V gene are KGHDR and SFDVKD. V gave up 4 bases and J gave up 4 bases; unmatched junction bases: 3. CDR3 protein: CATSEGDRGNQPQHF. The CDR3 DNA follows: TGTGCCACCAGTGAGGGGGACAGGGGAAATCAGCCCCAGCATTTT.

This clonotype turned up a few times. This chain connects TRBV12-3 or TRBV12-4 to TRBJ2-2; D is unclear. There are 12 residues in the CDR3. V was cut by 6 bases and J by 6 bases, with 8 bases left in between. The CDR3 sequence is CASRPGAGELFF. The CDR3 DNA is TGTGCCAGCAGACCTGGGGCCGGGGAGCTGTTTTTT.

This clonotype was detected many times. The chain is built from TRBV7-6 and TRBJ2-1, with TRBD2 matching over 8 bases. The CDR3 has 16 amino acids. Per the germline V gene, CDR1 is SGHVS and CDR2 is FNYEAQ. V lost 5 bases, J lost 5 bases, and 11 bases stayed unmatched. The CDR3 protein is CASSPAPGLGHNEQFF. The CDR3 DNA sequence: TGTGCCAGCAGCCCAGCCCCGGGACTAGGACACAATGAGCAGTTCTTC.

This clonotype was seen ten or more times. The CDR3 protein is CSARDPTGGGVNEQYF. The CDR3 DNA reads TGCAGTGCTAGGGATCCCACTGGCGGGGGTGTTAACGAGCAGTACTTC. The chain uses TRBV20-1 and TRBJ2-7; 7 positions agree with TRBD2. Germline CDR1 reads DFQATT; CDR2 reads SNEGSKA (reference sequence). The trim removed 3 bases at V and 5 bases at J, leaving 16 bases unmatched. The CDR3 runs to 16 residues.

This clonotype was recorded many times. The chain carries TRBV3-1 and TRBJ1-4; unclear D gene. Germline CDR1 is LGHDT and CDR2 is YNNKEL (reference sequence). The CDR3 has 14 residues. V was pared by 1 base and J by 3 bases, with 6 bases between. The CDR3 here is CASSQGSANEKLFF. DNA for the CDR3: TGTGCCAGCAGCCAAGGCAGCGCTAATGAAAAACTGTTTTTT.

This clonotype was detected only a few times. CDR3 nucleotides: TGTGCCAGCAGGGGTAGCGGGAGAAATGAGCAGTTCTTC. Its protein product is CASRGSGRNEQFF. The J gene is TRBJ2-1, the V gene TRBV12-3 or TRBV12-4; 9 bases are a match to TRBD2. The CDR3 runs to 13 residues. The V segment lost 6 bases and the J segment 7 bases; nucleotides outside the gene matches: 4.

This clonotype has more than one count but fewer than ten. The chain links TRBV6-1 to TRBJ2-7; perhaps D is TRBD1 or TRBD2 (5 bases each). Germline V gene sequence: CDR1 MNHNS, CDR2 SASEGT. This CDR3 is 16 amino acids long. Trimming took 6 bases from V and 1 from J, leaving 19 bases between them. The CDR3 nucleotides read TGTGCCAGCAGCCCTCCCGAGGGGCGCGGGTCCTACGAGCAGTACTTC. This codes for CASSPPEGRGSYEQYF.

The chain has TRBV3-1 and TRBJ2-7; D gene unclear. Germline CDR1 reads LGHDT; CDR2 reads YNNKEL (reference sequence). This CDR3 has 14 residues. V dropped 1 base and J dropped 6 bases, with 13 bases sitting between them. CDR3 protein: CASSQGGAGSEQYF. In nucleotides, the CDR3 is TGTGCCAGCAGCCAAGGCGGAGCCGGCTCCGAGCAGTACTTC.

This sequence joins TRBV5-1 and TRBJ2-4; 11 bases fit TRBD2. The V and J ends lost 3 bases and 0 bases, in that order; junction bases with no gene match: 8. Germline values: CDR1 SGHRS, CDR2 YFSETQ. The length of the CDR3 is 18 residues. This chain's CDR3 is CASSYASGGNLAKNIQYF. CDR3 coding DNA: TGCGCCAGCAGCTACGCTAGCGGGGGGAACTTAGCCAAAAACATTCAGTACTTC.

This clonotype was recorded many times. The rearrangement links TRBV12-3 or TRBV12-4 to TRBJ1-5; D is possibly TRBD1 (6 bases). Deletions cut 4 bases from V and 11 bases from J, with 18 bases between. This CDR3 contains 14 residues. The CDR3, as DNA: TGTGCCAGCAGTTACACAGGGAGGGCACTAGCCCAGCATTTT. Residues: CASSYTGRALAQHF.

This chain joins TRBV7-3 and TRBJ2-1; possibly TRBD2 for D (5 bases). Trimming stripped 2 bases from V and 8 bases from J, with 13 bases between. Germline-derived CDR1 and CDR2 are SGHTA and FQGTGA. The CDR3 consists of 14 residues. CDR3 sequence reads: CASSLQSSSDEQFF. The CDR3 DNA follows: TGTGCCAGCAGCTTACAGTCGAGTAGCGATGAGCAGTTCTTC.

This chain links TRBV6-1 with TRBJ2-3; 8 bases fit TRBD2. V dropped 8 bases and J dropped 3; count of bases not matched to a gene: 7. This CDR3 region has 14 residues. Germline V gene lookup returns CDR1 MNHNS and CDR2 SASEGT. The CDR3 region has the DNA TGTGCCAGCGCCGGGGGGGGCCGAACAGATACGCAGTATTTT. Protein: CASAGGGRTDTQYF.

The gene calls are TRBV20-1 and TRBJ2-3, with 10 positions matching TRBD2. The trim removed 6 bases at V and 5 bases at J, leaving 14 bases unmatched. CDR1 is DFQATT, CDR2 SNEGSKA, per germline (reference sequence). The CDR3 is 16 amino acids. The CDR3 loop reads CSARRISGRRRDTQYF. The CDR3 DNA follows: TGCAGTGCCAGGCGGATTAGCGGGAGGAGGAGAGATACGCAGTATTTT.

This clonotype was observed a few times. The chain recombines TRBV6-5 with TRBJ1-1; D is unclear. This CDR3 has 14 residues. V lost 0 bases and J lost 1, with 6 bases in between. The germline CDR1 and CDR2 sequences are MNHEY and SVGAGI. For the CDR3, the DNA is TGTGCCAGCAGTTACTCGAGCAGGAACACTGAAGCTTTCTTT. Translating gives CASSYSSRNTEAFF.

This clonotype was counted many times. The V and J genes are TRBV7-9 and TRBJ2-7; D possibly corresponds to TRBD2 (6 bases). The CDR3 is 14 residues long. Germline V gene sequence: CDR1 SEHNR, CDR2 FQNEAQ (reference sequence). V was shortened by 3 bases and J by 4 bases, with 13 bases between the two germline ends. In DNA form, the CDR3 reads TGTGCCAGCAGCTTCTTCGGGGGTGGATACGAGCAGTACTTC. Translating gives CASSFFGGGYEQYF.

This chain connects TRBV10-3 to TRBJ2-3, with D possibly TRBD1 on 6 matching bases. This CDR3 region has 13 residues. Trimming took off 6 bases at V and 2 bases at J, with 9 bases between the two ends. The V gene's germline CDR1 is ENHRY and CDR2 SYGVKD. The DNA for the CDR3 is TGTGCCATCAGCGGACAGCCCACAGATACGCAGTATTTT. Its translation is CAISGQPTDTQYF.